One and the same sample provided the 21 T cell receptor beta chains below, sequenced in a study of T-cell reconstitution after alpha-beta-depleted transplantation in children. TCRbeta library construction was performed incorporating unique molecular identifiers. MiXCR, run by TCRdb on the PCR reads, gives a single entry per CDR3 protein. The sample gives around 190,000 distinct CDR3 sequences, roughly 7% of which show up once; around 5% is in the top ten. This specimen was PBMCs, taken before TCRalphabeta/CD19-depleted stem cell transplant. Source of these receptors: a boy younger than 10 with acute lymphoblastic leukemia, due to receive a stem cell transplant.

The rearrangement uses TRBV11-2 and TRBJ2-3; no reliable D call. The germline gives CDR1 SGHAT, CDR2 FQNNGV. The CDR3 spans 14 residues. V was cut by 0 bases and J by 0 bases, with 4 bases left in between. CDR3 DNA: TGTGCCAGCAGCTTAGATCGTAGCACAGATACGCAGTATTTT. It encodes CASSLDRSTDTQYF.

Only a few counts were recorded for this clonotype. CDR3 in amino acids: CASSQDGLDQPQHF. For the CDR3, the DNA is TGTGCCAGCAGCCAAGATGGGTTGGATCAGCCCCAGCATTTT. The chain couples TRBV3-1 to TRBJ1-5, with D unclear. The CDR3 runs 14 residues. The V gene lost 0 bases and the J gene lost 5 bases, with 8 bases spanning the gap. CDR1 is LGHDT, CDR2 YNNKEL, per germline (reference sequence).

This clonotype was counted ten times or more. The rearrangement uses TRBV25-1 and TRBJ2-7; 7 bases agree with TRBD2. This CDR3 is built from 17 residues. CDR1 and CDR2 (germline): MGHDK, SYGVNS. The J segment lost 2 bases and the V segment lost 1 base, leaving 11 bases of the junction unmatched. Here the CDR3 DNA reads TGTGCCAGCAGTGAATTGGGCGGGGGAGTCAGCACCTACGAGCAGTACTTC. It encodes CASSELGGGVSTYEQYF.

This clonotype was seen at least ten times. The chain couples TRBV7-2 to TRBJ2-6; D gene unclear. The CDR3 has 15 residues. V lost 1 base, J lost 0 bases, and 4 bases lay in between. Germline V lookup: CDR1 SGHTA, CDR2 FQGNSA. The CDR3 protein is CASSLDTSGANVLTF. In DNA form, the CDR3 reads TGTGCCAGCAGCTTAGACACCTCTGGGGCCAACGTCCTGACTTTC.

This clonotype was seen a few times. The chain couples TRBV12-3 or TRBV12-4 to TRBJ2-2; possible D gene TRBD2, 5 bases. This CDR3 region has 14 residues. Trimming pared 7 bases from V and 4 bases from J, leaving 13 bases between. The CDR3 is CASTVAKGTGELFF. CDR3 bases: TGTGCCAGCACGGTAGCGAAGGGCACCGGGGAGCTGTTTTTT.

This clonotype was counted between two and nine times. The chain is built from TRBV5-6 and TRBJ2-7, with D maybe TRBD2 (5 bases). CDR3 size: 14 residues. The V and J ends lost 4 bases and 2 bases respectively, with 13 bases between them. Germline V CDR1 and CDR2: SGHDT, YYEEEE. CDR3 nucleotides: TGTGCCAGCAGCGGCGGGTCTTCAGCCTACGAGCAGTACTTC. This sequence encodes CASSGGSSAYEQYF.

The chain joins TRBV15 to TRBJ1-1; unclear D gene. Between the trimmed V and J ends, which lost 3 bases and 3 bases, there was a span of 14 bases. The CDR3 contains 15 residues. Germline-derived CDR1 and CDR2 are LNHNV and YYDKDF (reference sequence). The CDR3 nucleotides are TGTGCCACCAGCAGGTACGGCGGGCGGGACACTGAAGCTTTCTTT. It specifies CATSRYGGRDTEAFF.

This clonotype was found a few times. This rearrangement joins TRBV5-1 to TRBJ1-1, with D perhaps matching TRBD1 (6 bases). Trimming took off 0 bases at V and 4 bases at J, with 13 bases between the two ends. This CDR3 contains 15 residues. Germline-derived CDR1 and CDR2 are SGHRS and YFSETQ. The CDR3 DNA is TGCGCCAGCAGCTTGGAGGGGGGGGTGGGCACTGAAGCTTTCTTT. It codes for CASSLEGGVGTEAFF.

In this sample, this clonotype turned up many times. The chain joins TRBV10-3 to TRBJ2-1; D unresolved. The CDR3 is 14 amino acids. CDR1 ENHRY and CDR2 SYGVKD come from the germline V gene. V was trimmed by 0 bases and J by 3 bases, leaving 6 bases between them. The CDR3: CAISESSDYNEQFF. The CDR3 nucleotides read TGTGCCATCAGTGAGTCTTCGGACTACAATGAGCAGTTCTTC.

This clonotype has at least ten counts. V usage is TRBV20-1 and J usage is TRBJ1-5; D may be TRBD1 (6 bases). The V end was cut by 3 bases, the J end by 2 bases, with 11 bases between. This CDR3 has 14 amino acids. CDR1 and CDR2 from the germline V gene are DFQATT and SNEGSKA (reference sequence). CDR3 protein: CSASMAGGNQPQHF. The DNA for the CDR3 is TGCAGTGCTAGTATGGCAGGGGGCAATCAGCCCCAGCATTTT.

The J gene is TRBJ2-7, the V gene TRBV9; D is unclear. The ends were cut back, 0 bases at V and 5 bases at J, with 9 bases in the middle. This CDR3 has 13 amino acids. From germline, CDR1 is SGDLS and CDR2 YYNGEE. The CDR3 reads CASSVDQWHEQYF. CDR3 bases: TGTGCCAGCAGCGTAGATCAGTGGCACGAGCAGTACTTC.

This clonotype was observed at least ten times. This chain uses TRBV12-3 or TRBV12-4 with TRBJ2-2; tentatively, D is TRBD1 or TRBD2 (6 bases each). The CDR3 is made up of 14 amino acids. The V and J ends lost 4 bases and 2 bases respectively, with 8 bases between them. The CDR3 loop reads CASSSGANTGELFF. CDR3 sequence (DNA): TGTGCCAGCAGTTCGGGGGCTAACACCGGGGAGCTGTTTTTT.

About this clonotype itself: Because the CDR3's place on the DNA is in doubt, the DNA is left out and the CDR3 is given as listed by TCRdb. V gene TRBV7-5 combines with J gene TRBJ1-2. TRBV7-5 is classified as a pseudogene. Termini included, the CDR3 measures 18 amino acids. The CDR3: CISVSEAYVLSLGDGYTF.

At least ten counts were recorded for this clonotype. The CDR3 DNA sequence: TGTGCCAGCAGTCAATCCGGGACTAGCGGCTCCTACGAGCAGTACTTC. Translation gives CASSQSGTSGSYEQYF. The V and J genes are TRBV28 and TRBJ2-7, with 11 bases matching TRBD2. Germline-derived CDR1 and CDR2 are MDHEN and SYDVKM. CDR3 length: 16 amino acids. Germline trimming cut 5 bases from V and 0 bases from J; bases unmatched to any gene: 6.

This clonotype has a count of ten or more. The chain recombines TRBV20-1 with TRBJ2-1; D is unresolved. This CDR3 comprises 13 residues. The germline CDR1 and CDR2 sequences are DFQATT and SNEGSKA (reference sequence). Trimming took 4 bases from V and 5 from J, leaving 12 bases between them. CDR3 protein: CSATPSEDNEQFF. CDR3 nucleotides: TGCAGTGCTACCCCAAGCGAGGACAATGAGCAGTTCTTC.

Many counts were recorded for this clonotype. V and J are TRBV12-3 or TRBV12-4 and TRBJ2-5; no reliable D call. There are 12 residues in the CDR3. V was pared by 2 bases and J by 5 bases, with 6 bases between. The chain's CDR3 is CASSLYRETQYF. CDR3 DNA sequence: TGTGCCAGCAGTTTATATCGGGAGACCCAGTACTTC.

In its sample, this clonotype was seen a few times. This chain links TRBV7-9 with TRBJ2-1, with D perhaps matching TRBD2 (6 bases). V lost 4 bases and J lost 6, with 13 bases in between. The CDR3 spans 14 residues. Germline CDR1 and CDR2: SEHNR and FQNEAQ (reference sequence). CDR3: CASSSQGGFNEQFF. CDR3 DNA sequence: TGTGCCAGCAGCTCCCAGGGAGGATTCAATGAGCAGTTCTTC.

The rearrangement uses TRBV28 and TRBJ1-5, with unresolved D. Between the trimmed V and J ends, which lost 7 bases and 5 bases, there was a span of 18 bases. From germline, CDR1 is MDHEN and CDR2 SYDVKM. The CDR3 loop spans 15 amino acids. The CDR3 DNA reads TGTGCCAGCATCCGGACCACCCGCAGCGATCAGCCCCAGCATTTT. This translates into CASIRTTRSDQPQHF. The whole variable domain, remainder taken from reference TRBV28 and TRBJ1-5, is DVKVTQSSRYLVKRTGEKVFLECVQDMDHENMFWYRQDPGLGLRLIYFSYDVKMKEKGDIPEGYSVSREKKERFSLILESASTNQTSMYLCASIRTTRSDQPQHFGDGTRLSIL.

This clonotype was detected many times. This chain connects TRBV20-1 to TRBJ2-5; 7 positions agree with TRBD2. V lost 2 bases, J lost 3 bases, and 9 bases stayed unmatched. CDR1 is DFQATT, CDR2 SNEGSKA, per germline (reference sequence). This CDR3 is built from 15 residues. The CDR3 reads CSARSGGFAKETQYF. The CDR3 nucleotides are TGCAGTGCTAGATCGGGGGGATTCGCCAAAGAGACCCAGTACTTC.

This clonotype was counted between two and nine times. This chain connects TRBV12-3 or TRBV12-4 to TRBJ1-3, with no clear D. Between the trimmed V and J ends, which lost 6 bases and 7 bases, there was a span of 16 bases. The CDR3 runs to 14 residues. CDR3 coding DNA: TGTGCCAGCAGAATTATCCCAAACCCTAACACCATATATTTT. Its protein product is CASRIIPNPNTIYF.

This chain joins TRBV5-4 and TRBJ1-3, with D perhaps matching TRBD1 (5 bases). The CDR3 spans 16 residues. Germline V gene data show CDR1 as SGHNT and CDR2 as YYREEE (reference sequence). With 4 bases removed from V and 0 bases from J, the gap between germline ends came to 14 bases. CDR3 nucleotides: TGTGCCAGCAGCCCTTGGGACGGGCACTCTGGAAACACCATATATTTT. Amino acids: CASSPWDGHSGNTIYF.